The text below deals with one TCR beta chain. In the authors' workflow: From reference gene primer amplification, estimates of nucleated cell counts were derived. Generated by immunoSEQ multiplex PCR, the TCRdb table keeps only in-frame clones and is missing some. V, J and clone size were drawn from that table, and D and trimming were deduced from the DNA. The data contain roughly 110,000 clones, 65% to 80% of them singletons. The data belong to a study of blood T cell repertoires in COVID-19. About the research overall: Italy, Spain and the United States were the sources of the convalescent and acute COVID-19 samples. Sample material is recorded as cDNA or gDNA derived from T cells, B-cell-depleted T cells, or PBMCs.

Germline loops: CDR1 MNHEY, CDR2 SVGEGT. This CDR3 is built from 18 residues. J lost 0 bases, V lost 2 bases, and 10 bases had no gene match. The chain joins TRBV6-2 or TRBV6-3 to TRBJ1-5; 7 positions match TRBD1. The source material was peripheral blood. This receptor was taken from a man between 70 and 80 years old with acute or convalescent COVID-19. CDR3 DNA sequence: TGTGCCAGCAGTTACGCCTACAGGGGACTAGCTAGCAATCAGCCCCAGCATTTT. Encoded protein: CASSYAYRGLASNQPQHF.